This paragraph covers one T cell receptor beta chain sequence. No antigen is known for it. This record comes from a study of cytomegalovirus exposure and HLA in healthy donors. Study results and limitations: A later analysis revealed that TCR association rates differed between HLA loci, peaking at DRB1 and bottoming out at HLA-C.

This CDR3 has 14 amino acids. Between the trimmed V and J ends, which lost 1 base and 0 bases, there was a span of 6 bases. Germline CDR1 is MGHRA and CDR2 is YSYEKL. Vbeta (60) and Jbeta (13) primers were used in the PCR. TCRdb's copy holds only in-frame clones and misses some; the assay was immunoSEQ multiplex PCR. The table shows 120,000 or so clones, with more than 80% occurring only once. The V gene is TRBV4-1, the J gene TRBJ1-2; D gene unclear. Sequencing input: PBMCs. The clonotype comes from a man aged 25-40 years in good health and CMV-seropositive. CDR3 DNA: TGCGCCAGCAGCCAAGCGAACACTAACTATGGCTACACCTTC. Its protein is CASSQANTNYGYTF.